This TCR beta chain was documented in a study of shared clonotypes between healthy human individuals. Study results and caveats: Generally, naive subsets (rather than memory subsets) showed larger estimated richness.

Measured with immunoSEQ multiplex PCR; TCRdb has only the in-frame clones, and not every one. The repertoire holds 2,100,000 or so clones, with roughly 95% as singletons. As regards this clone: Its antigen is not identified.

This CDR3 comprises 14 residues. The V gene lost 10 bases and the J gene lost 0 bases, with 13 bases spanning the gap. The germline V gene encodes CDR1 MNHNY and CDR2 SVGAGI (reference sequence). The TCR comes from a man younger than 30 in good health. Sequenced material: naive CD4+ T cells sorted from blood. Subset indicated: CD45RA+ positively selected. This rearrangement joins TRBV6-6 to TRBJ1-3; the D is unclear. This CDR3 is CATIDGYSGNTIYF. CDR3 bases: TGTGCCACCATTGACGGCTACTCTGGAAACACCATATATTTT.